This T cell receptor (beta chain) was obtained from a study of blood T cells in healthy people across ages. The CDR3 sequence is 12 residues long. Germline V gene sequence: CDR1 ENHRY, CDR2 SYGVKD. Points on this clonotype: A read error may produce the germline difference seen at one junction end.

Using a J-beta primer mix together with a sample-barcoded 5' primer, a second PCR was run for roughly 7 to 11 cycles. MiXCR was run by TCRdb on the 5' RACE reads, yielding one entry per CDR3 protein. The sample shows about 770,000 distinct CDR3 sequences, under 45% of them seen only once. This chain links TRBV10-3 with TRBJ1-6; D call uncertain. This clonotype was sampled from a man aged 55 to 70 in good health. The specimen sequenced was blood. The DNA for the CDR3 is TGTGCCATCAGATCGCTAAATTCACCCCTCTACTTT. Translating gives CAIRSLNSPLYF.